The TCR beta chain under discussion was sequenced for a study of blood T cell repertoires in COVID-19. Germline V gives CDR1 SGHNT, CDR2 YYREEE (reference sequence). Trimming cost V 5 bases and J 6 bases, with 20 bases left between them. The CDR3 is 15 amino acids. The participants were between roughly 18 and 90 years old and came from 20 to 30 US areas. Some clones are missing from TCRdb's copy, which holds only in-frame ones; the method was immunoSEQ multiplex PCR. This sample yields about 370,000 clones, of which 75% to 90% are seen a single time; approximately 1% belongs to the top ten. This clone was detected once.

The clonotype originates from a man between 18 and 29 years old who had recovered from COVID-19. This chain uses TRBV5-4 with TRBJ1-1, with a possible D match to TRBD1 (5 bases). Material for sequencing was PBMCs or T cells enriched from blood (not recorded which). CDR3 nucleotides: TGTGCCAGCAGTCTTTGGGGCGTGGGTGGCTCTGAAGCTTTCTTT. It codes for CASSLWGVGGSEAFF.